The text below deals with one T cell receptor (beta chain). Its antigen target is currently unknown. Base qualities were left out, and no much larger clone turns up one base away. From the cysteine up to the phenylalanine, the CDR3 has a length of 14 residues. Only the CDR3 portion is preserved as DNA: 42 bases, with reading frame beginning at the first base. V has 4 bases trimmed and J has 4 bases trimmed; junction bases matching no gene number 7. CDR1 and CDR2 are read off the germline V gene (reference sequence) as SGHKS and YYEKEE. Preparation of the library involved the immunoSEQ multiplex PCR assay. A mixture of 60 forward primers for TCR Vbeta segments and 13 reverse primers for TCR Jbeta segments was used in the multiplex PCR. A multiplex PCR assay on genomic DNA amplified the CDR3 region of rearranged TCR beta genes. Amplified TCR beta libraries were sequenced as 87-base-pair reads on the Illumina HiSeq System. Concerning the study's data processing: A later analysis counted approximately 76 million unique TCR beta chains across the 690 or so repertoires, and about 10 million of these chains were shared by at least two donors. Raw reads were error-corrected and collapsed into unique sequences with a nearest-neighbor algorithm that merged closely related sequences to remove PCR and sequencing errors. V, D and J gene segments were assigned by aligning CDR3 sequences to IMGT reference sequences. Each retained sequence needed at least a six-nucleotide match to both a V gene segment and a J gene segment. Rearrangements were classified as productive when the CDR3 lacked stop codons and remained in frame with V and J, and all other rearrangements were classified as non-productive. CDR3 was defined by IMGT convention, running from the second conserved V-encoded cysteine to the conserved J-encoded phenylalanine. The earlier analysis of about 570 of the donors excluded any sequence lacking an unambiguous match to a single V gene segment. In an earlier analysis of approximately 500 of the donors, a V segment was called functional when productive rearrangements were above 56.7%, and segregating when the standard deviation between donors exceeded 5%. A statistical classification framework was built to diagnose cytomegalovirus status from the catalog of TCR beta chain sequences. In a later analysis, TCR nucleotide sequences were compared against IMGT/GENE-DB human TR gene sequences so that V and J genes could be assigned. Using the TCRdist pipeline, a later analysis assigned CDR3 sequences along with most-parsimonious VDJ recombination scenarios. In a later analysis, each TCR beta chain was defined by its CDR3 amino acid sequence together with its V-gene family, and reads without a unique V-gene family were excluded. To address suspected cross-contamination and a sequencing artifact, a later analysis removed around 600 highly shared, low-generation-probability nucleotide sequences. In a later analysis, a clonal expansion index for each public chain was calculated from normalized within-repertoire ranks of inferred template counts. A later analysis computed generation probabilities with a VDJ recombination model fitted to out-of-frame rearrangements, and checked the results against IGoR. In a later analysis, TCR-TCR, TCR-HLA and TCR-CMV co-occurrence was scored with hypergeometric tests, and a repertoire-size bias correction was applied to TCR pairs. False discovery rates were estimated in a later analysis by permuting HLA or CMV assignments 20 times. In a later analysis, co-occurring TCRs were grouped using DBSCAN, and TCRdist sequence similarity was added for clustering within HLA-allele-positive subsets. Co-occurrence clustering excluded repertoires with fewer than 30,000 or more than 120,000 public chains, plus five with anomalous nucleotide sharing. The clones in this table, taken by TCRdb from immuneACCESS, are in-frame only. Not every clone is retained; where verified, under half of the shortfall comes from an unresolved V gene, and the cause of the rest is unknown. From that table come the V and J calls and clone size; the DNA was used to work out D and trimming. In this sample the table shows approximately 58,000 clones, roughly 84% of which occur a single time. The ten top clones hold about 4.3% of the sample.

The cohort was made up of under 800 healthy bone marrow donors. At the time of sampling, all cohort members were nominally healthy, though unrecorded immune exposures were likely present. The donor tested CMV seronegative, placing the donor among the roughly 340 seronegative members of the cohort. Every donor gave a peripheral blood sample, and the peripheral blood mononuclear cells from that sample were used for TCR beta sequencing. Genomic DNA was extracted from the blood cell samples with the Qiagen DNeasy Blood Extraction Kit. These data originate in a study of cytomegalovirus exposure and HLA in healthy donors (dated by TCRdb to about 2017). For the study in its entirety: According to an earlier analysis of 587 of the donors, about 179 million T cells yielded 117 million unique TCR beta sequences and about 280 Gb of sequence data. About 280 gigabases of sequencing data and 70 million to 100 million unique TCR sequences made up an early release that covered several hundred HLA-typed donors. Of the roughly 400 genotyped donors, 81% fell in the genetic ancestry cluster associated with self-reported Caucasian donors. The study aimed to test whether cataloging public T cell receptors could reveal signatures of past pathogen exposure. The study profiled the T cell repertoires of hundreds of subjects by immunosequencing and related them to cytomegalovirus serostatus. Along with the approximately 700-subject first cohort, a separate validation cohort of around 120 different subjects was used. The study combined high-throughput TCR immunosequencing, statistical association of individual TCRs with disease status, and machine learning to predict cytomegalovirus infection status. In a later analysis, previously published TCR beta repertoires from several hundred donors were re-analyzed and high-resolution HLA genotyping was added so that TCR occurrence patterns could be studied. The later analysis used no new phenotypic data to find candidate immune exposures, relying instead on TCR beta sequences and their occurrence across donors. To decide whether each TCR beta V gene segment behaved as functional or pseudogenic, an earlier analysis of some 540 of the donors relied on high-throughput TCR beta sequencing. Donor age, sex, ethnicity and CMV serostatus were compiled together with the repertoire data. A later genetic analysis took genome-wide SNP genotypes for about 65% of the roughly 670 donors and used that subset as a discovery cohort. All discovery cohort repertoires had been generated using a single sequencing platform. Class I and class II HLA loci were covered by the typing at four-digit resolution. Typing coverage differed by locus: A, B, C, DRB1 and DQB1 were typed in about 620-630 donors, DQA1 in about 510, DPA1 in around 580, and DPB1 in roughly 470. Four to six DR-DQ haplotypes were handled as single units for association and clustering, since linkage in the cohort was strong. Across around 400 genotyped donors of the cohort, an average of roughly 250,000 unique TCR beta nucleotide sequences per donor were sequenced, and roughly a sixth of those sequences were non-productive. The paper as a whole reports these results and caveats: Strong co-occurrence of HLA alleles, especially DR and DQ, made assigning TCR associations to individual alleles difficult. Because HLA typing was unavailable for some donors at each locus, only the typed subset was used in association tests. Correlated functional status among segregating V segments might be attributable to linkage disequilibrium, but an unknown experimental factor could not be ruled out. A further reported finding was that TCR beta sequences accurately predicted the HLA-A and HLA-B alleles for most subjects in the first cohort. A group of highly shared sequence variants was considered likely to be a technical artifact of the sequencing pipeline. In a later analysis, around 17,000 TCR beta sequences were associated with specific HLA alleles at a false discovery rate of 0.05. The study gave a list of 150 to 200 TCR beta chains associated with cytomegalovirus. Presence/absence analyses assumed roughly uniform sequencing depth across donors, an assumption that may not hold. An earlier analysis of several hundred of the donors showed that most TCR beta V segments appeared in productive rearrangements either about 87% or about 30% of the time, which broadly matched IMGT annotations. Because the 87-base-pair reads could not distinguish some IMGT-functional V segments, including TRBV6-2 and TRBV6-3, those segments were excluded. In a later analysis, several top co-occurrence clusters were reported to appear linked to parvovirus B19, influenza, CMV and Epstein-Barr virus. According to the authors, the approach could potentially be generalized to other disease states and immunological phenotypes. In vitro tests confirmed that three of the cytomegalovirus-associated TCR beta chains recognize cytomegalovirus antigens. In a later analysis, most CMV-associated TCR beta chains were found to appear HLA-restricted, with HLA associations seemingly driven largely by CMV exposure. Because counts were too low, approximately 15 rarely observed V segments, including chromosome 9 orphons, were excluded from the earlier analysis of some 540 of the donors. Only TCR beta chains were sequenced in this cohort, and the absence of alpha or paired-chain data limited detectable features. A later genetic analysis reported fewer N-insertions in productive TCRs among donors in an Asian-associated ancestry cluster than the roughly 620-donor mean. In both the original and validation cohorts, the classifier was reported to diagnose cytomegalovirus status with high specificity and sensitivity. A later analysis found that TCR association rates varied across HLA loci, with DRB1 alleles showing the most associated TCRs and HLA-C alleles the fewest. V-gene and J-gene trimming of TCR beta chains was associated with a missense DCLRE1C variant in a later genetic analysis, and the association was replicated in an independent cohort. The only immune exposure information available for the cohort was CMV serostatus. Most TCR sequences were seen in very few donors, while some public TCRs were found in many individuals. In a later analysis, HLA-associated TCR beta chains showed more clonal expansion and lower generation probabilities than non-associated chains that were equally common.

Input material: PBMCs. Recombination linked TRBV5-5 to TRBJ1-2; 7 bases in the junction line up with TRBD1. The TCR originated in a man under 40 in good health and CMV-seronegative. The nucleotide sequence is given as TGTGCCAGCAGCCCGGGACAGTCGGTCTATGGCTACACCTTC. It translates as CASSPGQSVYGYTF.